The 17 T cell receptor beta chains presented below share a single source sample, sequenced in a study of blood T cell repertoires in COVID-19. Sequenced by immunoSEQ multiplex PCR; TCRdb stores in-frame clones only, minus some. The table lists roughly 200,000 clones, approximately 89% of them singletons. Input material: PBMCs or T cells enriched from blood (not recorded which). The source is a man aged 35-49 years who had recovered from COVID-19.

The rearrangement links TRBV30 to TRBJ1-6; D not certain. V was shortened by 5 bases and J by 7 bases, with 9 bases between the two germline ends. This CDR3 has 12 amino acids. Germline V CDR1 and CDR2: GTSNPN, SVGIG (reference sequence). CDR3 protein: CAWAHRNSPLHF. CDR3 DNA: TGTGCCTGGGCCCACAGAAATTCACCCCTCCACTTT. Variable domain in full (rest from reference TRBV30 and TRBJ1-6): SQTIHQWPATLVQPVGSPLSLECTVEGTSNPNLYWYRQAAGRGLQLLFYSVGIGQISSEVPQNLSASRPQDRQFILSSKKLLLSDSGFYLCAWAHRNSPLHFGNGTRLTVT.

This clone was counted a single time. J is TRBJ2-5 and V is TRBV28; a possible D gene is TRBD1 (5 bases). Trimming took 2 bases from V and 1 from J, leaving 8 bases between them. The CDR3 spans 14 residues. Germline V CDR1 and CDR2: MDHEN, SYDVKM. The CDR3 is CASSLQGGQETQYF. The CDR3 nucleotides read TGTGCCAGCAGTTTACAGGGTGGCCAAGAGACCCAGTACTTC. The full variable domain, with the rest looked up from reference TRBV28 and TRBJ2-5, is DVKVTQSSRYLVKRTGEKVFLECVQDMDHENMFWYRQDPGLGLRLIYFSYDVKMKEKGDIPEGYSVSREKKERFSLILESASTNQTSMYLCASSLQGGQETQYFGPGTRLLVL.

V gene TRBV5-1 combines with J gene TRBJ2-3; 9 bases match TRBD2. The length of the CDR3 is 15 residues. The V gene end was trimmed by 0 bases and the J gene end by 5 bases; junction bases not matched to a gene: 4. CDR1 is SGHRS and CDR2 is YFSETQ in the germline V gene. The CDR3 DNA sequence: TGCGCCAGCAGCTTGGGGATAGCGGGGGTAGATACGCAGTATTTT. Protein product: CASSLGIAGVDTQYF.

The V and J genes are TRBV7-9 and TRBJ2-5, with D uncertain. The CDR3 has 14 amino acids. V gave up 5 bases and J gave up 0 bases, with 10 bases separating them. In germline, CDR1 is SEHNR, CDR2 FQNEAQ (reference sequence). As DNA, the CDR3 is TGTGCCAGCAGCCCACACGTGTACCAAGAGACCCAGTACTTC. Translated, it gives CASSPHVYQETQYF.

V and J are TRBV28 and TRBJ2-7, with 9 bases lining up with TRBD1. J gave up 3 bases and V 5 bases, and 2 bases lay outside the gene matches. The CDR3 sequence is 13 residues long. Germline CDR1 is MDHEN and CDR2 is SYDVKM. The CDR3 DNA reads TGTGCCAGCAGTCCGGGACAGGGCTACGAGCAGTACTTC. As protein: CASSPGQGYEQYF.

The rearrangement uses TRBV11-2 and TRBJ1-1; D is uncertain. V gave up 1 base and J gave up 7 bases, with 13 bases separating them. The CDR3 totals 14 residues. The V gene's germline CDR1 is SGHAT and CDR2 FQNNGV. This CDR3 reads CASSLVTGSDEAFF. The CDR3, as DNA: TGTGCCAGCAGCTTAGTGACGGGATCAGATGAAGCTTTCTTT.

The chain recombines TRBV9 with TRBJ2-3, with 8 bases lining up with TRBD2. CDR1 is SGDLS and CDR2 is YYNGEE in the germline V gene. The trim removed 0 bases at V and 0 bases at J, leaving 6 bases unmatched. The CDR3 has 17 amino acids. The CDR3 nucleotides are TGTGCCAGCAGCGTAGCTACCGGGGGGGGCAGCACAGATACGCAGTATTTT. Its translation: CASSVATGGGSTDTQYF.

The gene calls are TRBV11-2 and TRBJ2-1; 10 nucleotides line up with TRBD2. CDR1 is SGHAT, CDR2 FQNNGV, per germline. The CDR3 is 15 residues long. The V and J ends lost 5 bases and 5 bases, in that order; junction bases with no gene match: 6. The CDR3 region is CASSRTSGTNNEQFF. The CDR3 nucleotides are TGTGCCAGCAGCCGAACTAGCGGGACAAACAATGAGCAGTTCTTC.

The chain has TRBV7-9 and TRBJ1-1; 8 nucleotides line up with TRBD1. The CDR3 is 15 amino acids. V trimming: 5 bases; J trimming: 1 base; junction bases outside the gene matches: 6. Germline CDR1 and CDR2: SEHNR and FQNEAQ (reference sequence). CDR3 loop: CASSLRGQTNTEAFF. The CDR3 nucleotides read TGTGCCAGCAGCCTCAGGGGGCAGACGAACACTGAAGCTTTCTTT.

The V call is TRBV11-2, the J call TRBJ1-6, with TRBD1 as a possible D gene (6 bases). This CDR3 is built from 16 residues. CDR1 and CDR2 (germline): SGHAT, FQNNGV. Trimming took 7 bases from V and 6 from J, leaving 19 bases between them. CDR3 sequence reads: CASKGIRRGPNSPLHF. As DNA, the CDR3 is TGTGCCAGCAAAGGGATACGCAGGGGCCCTAATTCACCCCTCCACTTT.

The rearrangement links TRBV9 to TRBJ1-5; TRBD1 matches 8 bases. Germline trimming cut 4 bases from V and 5 bases from J; bases unmatched to any gene: 5. The germline V gene has CDR1 SGDLS and CDR2 YYNGEE. The CDR3 consists of 14 residues. The CDR3: CASSPQGAYQPQHF. CDR3 nucleotide sequence: TGTGCCAGCAGCCCTCAGGGGGCTTATCAGCCCCAGCATTTT.

The chain carries TRBV7-8 and TRBJ2-7, with TRBD1 matching 10 bases. The J segment lost 1 base and the V segment lost 2 bases, leaving 5 bases of the junction unmatched. The germline V gene has CDR1 SGHVS and CDR2 FQNEAQ. This CDR3 contains 16 residues. The CDR3 loop is CASSLRAGQGSYEQYF. The DNA for the CDR3 is TGTGCCAGCAGCTTACGGGCGGGACAGGGGTCCTACGAGCAGTACTTC.

J is TRBJ1-2 and V is TRBV18; TRBD1 matches 8 bases. CDR3 length: 13 amino acids. Germline values: CDR1 KGHSH, CDR2 LQKENI. Unmatched junction bases numbered 8, after V lost 6 bases and J lost 8 bases. Here the CDR3 reads CASSPDRVFGYTF. DNA of the CDR3: TGTGCCAGCTCGCCGGACAGGGTATTCGGCTACACCTTC.

This rearrangement joins TRBV4-1 to TRBJ2-6; no clear D gene. The CDR3 sequence is 15 residues long. V gave up 1 base and J gave up 1 base, with 5 bases separating them. Germline assignment: CDR1 MGHRA and CDR2 YSYEKL. The CDR3 here is CASSQVPSGANVLTF. DNA for the CDR3: TGCGCCAGCAGCCAAGTTCCTTCTGGGGCCAACGTCCTGACTTTC.

This sequence joins TRBV5-6 and TRBJ1-2; TRBD1 matches 8 bases. V dropped 3 bases and J dropped 13; count of bases not matched to a gene: 11. This CDR3 comprises 13 residues. Looked up from germline, CDR1 is SGHDT and CDR2 is YYEEEE. The CDR3 loop reads CASSSTNDRGGTF. CDR3 DNA: TGTGCCAGCAGCTCAACTAACGACAGGGGAGGCACCTTC.

This chain uses TRBV6-5 with TRBJ1-2; TRBD1 agrees at 8 bases. V shed 6 bases and J 4 bases; nucleotides not matched to a gene: 10. CDR1 is MNHEY, CDR2 SVGAGI, per germline. The CDR3 is 15 amino acids. Here the CDR3 reads CASSQGAGGTYGYTF. The CDR3 nucleotides read TGTGCCAGCAGCCAGGGGGCAGGAGGGACCTATGGCTACACCTTC.

This clone was recorded once. This chain joins TRBV28 and TRBJ1-1; 8 bases are a match to TRBD1. Germline V gene lookup returns CDR1 MDHEN and CDR2 SYDVKM. This CDR3 spans 16 amino acids. The V segment lost 5 bases and the J segment 0 bases; nucleotides outside the gene matches: 8. CDR3 sequence (DNA): TGTGCCAGCAGTCCGACCAGGGGGCTTGTGAACACTGAAGCTTTCTTT. Encoded protein: CASSPTRGLVNTEAFF.